The T cell receptor beta chain described here comes from a study of blood T cell repertoires in COVID-19. Study summary: Samples taken during acute and convalescent COVID-19 were collected in the United States, Italy and Spain. In each case, the material was cDNA or gDNA derived from T cells, B-cell-depleted T cells, or PBMCs.

The trim removed 5 bases at V and 4 bases at J, leaving 4 bases unmatched. There are 14 residues in the CDR3. The germline V gene encodes CDR1 SGHRS and CDR2 YFSETQ. The method was immunoSEQ multiplex PCR; TCRdb's version includes in-frame clones alone and lacks a portion of them. The sample has 250,000 or so clones, approximately 90% seen once. This clone has just one count. No more than 2 weeks before study entry, exposed participants had met a case of COVID-19. The sequence derives from a middle-aged man who had been exposed to COVID-19. The chain joins TRBV5-1 to TRBJ1-2; 11 nucleotides line up with TRBD1. The material sequenced was PBMCs or T cells enriched from blood (not recorded which). The CDR3 DNA reads TGCGCCAGCAGGGAGGGACAGGGGGTCTATGGCTACACCTTC. It yields the protein CASREGQGVYGYTF.